The following is a T cell receptor (beta chain) sequence with its context. Its antigen remains unidentified. The entry originates in a study of shared clonotypes between healthy human individuals. The CDR3 has 13 amino acids. V gave up 3 bases and J gave up 3 bases, with 5 bases separating them. Germline lookup yields CDR1 ENHRY and CDR2 SYGVKD. Regarding the study as a whole: Limited genetic and exposure-history diversity came from having few donors.

The study drew its donors from healthy HIV-negative adults without recent acute infections or vaccinations. Method: immunoSEQ multiplex PCR; TCRdb's copy keeps in-frame clones and lacks some. The data contain over a million clones, 95% to 97% of them singletons. This receptor was obtained from a man between 25 and 39 years old in good health. Sequenced input: naive CD4+ T cells sorted from blood. Subset specified: CD45RA+ positively selected. The chain employs TRBV10-3 and TRBJ2-2; D is unresolved. The CDR3 is CAISDAYTGELFF. The DNA for the CDR3 is TGTGCCATCAGTGATGCCTACACCGGGGAGCTGTTTTTT.